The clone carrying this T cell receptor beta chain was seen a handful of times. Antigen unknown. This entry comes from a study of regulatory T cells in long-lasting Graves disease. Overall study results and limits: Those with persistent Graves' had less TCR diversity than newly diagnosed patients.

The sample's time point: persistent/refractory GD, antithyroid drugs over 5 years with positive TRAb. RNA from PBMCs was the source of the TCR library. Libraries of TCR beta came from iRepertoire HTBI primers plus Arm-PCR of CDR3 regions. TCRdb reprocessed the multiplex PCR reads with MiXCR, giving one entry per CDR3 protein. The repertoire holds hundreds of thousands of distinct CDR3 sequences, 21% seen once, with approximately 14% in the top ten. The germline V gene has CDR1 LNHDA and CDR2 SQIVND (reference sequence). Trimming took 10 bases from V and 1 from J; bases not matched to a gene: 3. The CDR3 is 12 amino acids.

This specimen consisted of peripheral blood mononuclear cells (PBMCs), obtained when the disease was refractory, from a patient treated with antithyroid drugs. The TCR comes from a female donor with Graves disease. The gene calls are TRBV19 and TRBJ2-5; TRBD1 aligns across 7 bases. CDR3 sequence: CATGTVQETQYF. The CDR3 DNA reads TGTGCCACCGGGACAGTCCAAGAGACCCAGTACTTC.